Each of the 9 T cell receptor beta chains below was sequenced from the same sample in a study of graft-versus-host responses after intestinal transplantation (dated by TCRdb to the early 2020s). The antigens of these receptors remain unknown. The library was produced with the immunoSEQ multiplex PCR assay. TCRdb mirrors the immuneACCESS table, restricted to in-frame sequences. Some clones are absent from its copies; in checked studies, under half trace to an unresolved V gene, and the reason for the others is unknown. The sample table holds tens of thousands of clones, of which approximately 94% were seen once. The leading ten clones occupy roughly 0.18% of the sample. The time point tag for this specimen amounts to: cells obtained before transplantation from donor or recipient. The sample was unstimulated CD4+ T cells sorted from spleen or lymph node cells, taken before transplant. These receptors were taken from a human donor who was the organ donor for an intestinal transplant.

The chain combines TRBV18 with TRBJ2-2; no definite D call. The V end lost 0 bases, the J end lost 1 base, and 6 bases lay between the germline ends. This CDR3 is 15 amino acids long. Germline V gene lookup returns CDR1 KGHSH and CDR2 LQKENI. The CDR3 sequence is CASSPPSGNTGELFF. CDR3 nucleotides: TGTGCCAGCTCACCACCGTCGGGGAACACCGGGGAGCTGTTTTTT.

J is TRBJ1-5 and V is TRBV6-1, with D possibly matching TRBD1 (6 bases). CDR3 length equals 14 residues. The germline gives CDR1 MNHNS, CDR2 SASEGT. Trimming took 7 bases from V and 2 from J, leaving 12 bases between them. The CDR3 nucleotides read TGTGCCAGCATGTTGGGGGCCGGCAATCAGCCCCAGCATTTT. It codes for CASMLGAGNQPQHF.

This chain links TRBV7-8 with TRBJ2-7; 8 nucleotides match TRBD2. Trimming took 1 base from V and 0 from J; bases not matched to a gene: 5. There are 16 residues in the CDR3. Germline CDR1 is SGHVS and CDR2 is FQNEAQ. The CDR3 spells CASSLEPGTSSYEQYF. Written as DNA, the CDR3 is TGTGCCAGCAGCTTAGAACCCGGGACTAGCTCCTACGAGCAGTACTTC.

J is TRBJ1-3 and V is TRBV28, with D perhaps TRBD1 (5 bases). Looked up from germline, CDR1 is MDHEN and CDR2 is SYDVKM. V was shortened by 3 bases and J by 0 bases, with 15 bases between the two germline ends. This CDR3 comprises 17 residues. Written as DNA, the CDR3 is TGTGCCAGCAGTTTCCGGGACGGAGACTTCTCTGGAAACACCATATATTTT. Protein: CASSFRDGDFSGNTIYF.

The gene calls are TRBV28 and TRBJ2-4, with D tentatively TRBD1 (5 bases). CDR1 is MDHEN, CDR2 SYDVKM, per germline. CDR3 size: 13 residues. Trimming left V 2 bases short and J 12 bases short, with 14 bases between. Here the CDR3 reads CASSLDSGITQYF. CDR3 sequence (DNA): TGTGCCAGCAGTTTAGACTCAGGGATTACTCAGTACTTC.

The V and J genes are TRBV5-1 and TRBJ2-1; D might be TRBD1 (6 bases). V lost 6 bases and J 8 bases, leaving 18 bases between the germline ends. This CDR3 is 14 amino acids long. Germline CDR1 reads SGHRS; CDR2 reads YFSETQ. This CDR3 is CASTIGRGSDEQFF. Here the CDR3 DNA reads TGCGCCAGCACCATTGGCAGGGGAAGCGATGAGCAGTTCTTC.

This chain links TRBV6-5 with TRBJ2-4; D may be TRBD1 (5 bases). Germline V gene lookup returns CDR1 MNHEY and CDR2 SVGAGI. CDR3 length: 13 amino acids. Trimming shortened V by 8 bases and J by 7 bases, and 15 bases separated the two germline ends. This CDR3 is CASFSKGKNIQYF. As DNA, the CDR3 is TGTGCCAGCTTCAGTAAGGGGAAGAACATTCAGTACTTC.

This sequence joins TRBV7-2 and TRBJ1-6; a weak D match, TRBD1 (5 bases). The CDR3 is 15 residues long. Germline loops: CDR1 SGHTA, CDR2 FQGNSA. V lost 5 bases to trimming and J lost 8 bases, with 16 bases between them. The CDR3 loop is CASSLFRSGDSPLHF. The CDR3 coding sequence is TGTGCCAGCAGCCTATTCAGATCGGGGGATTCACCCCTCCACTTT.

This chain uses TRBV19 with TRBJ2-6; the match to TRBD1 covers 9 bases. The germline V gene has CDR1 LNHDA and CDR2 SQIVND (reference sequence). This CDR3 comprises 18 residues. V trimming: 7 bases; J trimming: 0 bases; junction bases outside the gene matches: 10. DNA of the CDR3: TGTGCCAGTATCCAGACAGGGGGTTATCCCTCTGGGGCCAACGTCCTGACTTTC. Translated: CASIQTGGYPSGANVLTF.